The 10 T cell receptor beta chains reported below all come from one sample, sequenced in a study of shared clonotypes between healthy human individuals. Generated by immunoSEQ multiplex PCR, the TCRdb table keeps only in-frame clones and is missing some. The data show about 680,000 clones, with about 91% seen just once and more than 20% held by the top ten. Only CD45RO-negative cells positively selected for CCR7 counted as naive CD8 cells, so terminally differentiated effector memory CD45RA+ cells were excluded. Sample: naive CD8+ T cells sorted from blood. The receptors stem from a man aged 25 to 40 in good health.

The V and J genes are TRBV10-3 and TRBJ2-1, with D unresolved. Looked up from germline, CDR1 is ENHRY and CDR2 is SYGVKD. Trimming stripped 4 bases from V and 6 bases from J, with 13 bases between. This CDR3 has 14 amino acids. As DNA, the CDR3 is TGTGCCATCAGTGCAAGCGAACATCCCAATGAGCAGTTCTTC. Residues: CAISASEHPNEQFF.

This chain connects TRBV27 to TRBJ2-3, with D unresolved. This CDR3 comprises 13 residues. V shed 5 bases and J shed 6 bases, with 12 bases lying between them. From germline, CDR1 is MNHEY and CDR2 SMNVEV (reference sequence). The CDR3 loop is CASSPPSLDTQYF. The CDR3 bases are TGTGCCAGCAGTCCACCCTCCCTCGATACGCAGTATTTT.

This rearrangement joins TRBV13 to TRBJ1-1; a weak D match, TRBD1 (5 bases). CDR1 is PRHDT, CDR2 FYEKMQ, per germline (reference sequence). This CDR3 is built from 13 residues. V was trimmed by 5 bases and J by 1 base, leaving 8 bases between them. The CDR3 bases are TGTGCCAGCAGCCCCAGGGCGAACACTGAAGCTTTCTTT. Encoded protein: CASSPRANTEAFF.

This chain joins TRBV28 and TRBJ2-1; no firm D call. CDR3 length: 16 amino acids. Germline-derived CDR1 and CDR2 are MDHEN and SYDVKM. V shed 7 bases and J shed 0 bases, with 16 bases lying between them. CDR3 DNA: TGTGCCAGCATTTCCTTGACAATCCGCTCCTACAATGAGCAGTTCTTC. Protein sequence: CASISLTIRSYNEQFF.

To note about this clone: Other DNA sequences in the same sample also yield this CDR3. The rearrangement links TRBV11-2 to TRBJ2-7; either TRBD1 or TRBD2 may supply D (5 bases each). V dropped 1 base and J dropped 3 bases, with 10 bases sitting between them. The CDR3 is 14 residues long. Germline values: CDR1 SGHAT, CDR2 FQNNGV. CDR3 in DNA: TGTGCCAGCAGCTTAGGTCCAGGGAGCTACGAGCAGTACTTC. The encoded protein is CASSLGPGSYEQYF.

This sequence joins TRBV4-1 and TRBJ2-1; the D is unclear. The V end was cut by 7 bases, the J end by 7 bases, with 14 bases between. The CDR3 is made up of 13 amino acids. In germline, CDR1 is MGHRA, CDR2 YSYEKL. The CDR3 is CASTTRDKNEQFF. CDR3 DNA: TGCGCCAGCACTACCCGCGACAAAAATGAGCAGTTCTTC.

This clone has just one count. This sequence joins TRBV7-2 and TRBJ2-1, with 7 bases that match TRBD2. Germline trimming cut 3 bases from V and 7 bases from J; bases unmatched to any gene: 18. The CDR3 has 18 amino acids. Germline CDR1 reads SGHTA; CDR2 reads FQGNSA. The CDR3 region is CASSLVAVAGVWINEQFF. The CDR3 DNA follows: TGTGCCAGCAGCTTGGTAGCAGTTGCGGGAGTGTGGATAAATGAGCAGTTCTTC. The full variable domain, in which reference TRBV7-2 and TRBJ2-1 provide the parts outside the CDR3, is GAGVSQSPSNKVTEKGKDVELRCDPISGHTALYWYRQSLGQGLEFLIYFQGNSAPDKSGLPSDRFSAERTGGSVSTLTIQRTQQEDSAVYLCASSLVAVAGVWINEQFFGPGTRLTVL.

The chain is built from TRBV28 and TRBJ1-5; D unclear. Germline values: CDR1 MDHEN, CDR2 SYDVKM. V lost 3 bases and J 4 bases, leaving 10 bases between the germline ends. The CDR3 covers 14 residues. The CDR3 DNA reads TGTGCCAGCAGTTTTTTTGCCAGAAATCAGCCCCAGCATTTT. It is translated as CASSFFARNQPQHF.

The rearrangement joins TRBV28 to TRBJ1-5, with D perhaps matching TRBD1 (6 bases). V was shortened by 2 bases and J by 2 bases, with 19 bases between the two germline ends. CDR1 MDHEN and CDR2 SYDVKM come from the germline V gene. The CDR3 has 18 amino acids. The CDR3 is CASSLRGQQGLGNQPQHF. The CDR3 coding sequence is TGTGCCAGCAGTTTACGGGGCCAACAGGGTCTAGGCAATCAGCCCCAGCATTTT.

The gene calls are TRBV5-1 and TRBJ2-3; D unresolved. Trimming left V 0 bases short and J 0 bases short, with 11 bases between. The CDR3 has 16 residues. Per germline, CDR1 SGHRS and CDR2 YFSETQ. The CDR3 spells CASSLEGLESTDTQYF. CDR3 in DNA: TGCGCCAGCAGCTTGGAGGGCCTGGAGAGCACAGATACGCAGTATTTT.